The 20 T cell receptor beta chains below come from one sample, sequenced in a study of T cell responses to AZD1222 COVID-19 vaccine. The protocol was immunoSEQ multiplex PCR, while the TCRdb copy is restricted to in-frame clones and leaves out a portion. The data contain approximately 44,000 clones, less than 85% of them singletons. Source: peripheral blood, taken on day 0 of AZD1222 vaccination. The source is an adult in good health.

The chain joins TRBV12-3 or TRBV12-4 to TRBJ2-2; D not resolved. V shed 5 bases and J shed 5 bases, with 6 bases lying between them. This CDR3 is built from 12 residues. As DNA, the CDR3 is TGTGCCAGCAGTGAGCCTACCGGGGAGCTGTTTTTT. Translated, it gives CASSEPTGELFF.

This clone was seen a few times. The CDR3 bases are TGTGCCAGCAGTTTCGACCCACAGGGGCGCGCTTTCTTT. Its protein product is CASSFDPQGRAFF. J is TRBJ1-1 and V is TRBV27; 7 bases map to TRBD1. Unmatched junction bases numbered 9, after V lost 3 bases and J lost 11 bases. This CDR3 spans 13 amino acids. Germline CDR1 and CDR2: MNHEY and SMNVEV (reference sequence).

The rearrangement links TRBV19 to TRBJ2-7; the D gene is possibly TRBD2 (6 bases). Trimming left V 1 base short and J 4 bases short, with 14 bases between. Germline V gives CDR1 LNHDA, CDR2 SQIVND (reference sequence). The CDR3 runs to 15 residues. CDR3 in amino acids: CASSIGGFGGYEQYF. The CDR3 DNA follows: TGTGCCAGTAGTATAGGGGGCTTCGGGGGATACGAGCAGTACTTC.

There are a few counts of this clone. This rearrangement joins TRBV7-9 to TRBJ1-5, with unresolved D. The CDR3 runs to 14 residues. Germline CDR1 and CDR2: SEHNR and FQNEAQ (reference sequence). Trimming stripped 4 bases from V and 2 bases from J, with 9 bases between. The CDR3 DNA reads TGTGCCAGCAGCTCACGATATCGCAATCAGCCCCAGCATTTT. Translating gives CASSSRYRNQPQHF.

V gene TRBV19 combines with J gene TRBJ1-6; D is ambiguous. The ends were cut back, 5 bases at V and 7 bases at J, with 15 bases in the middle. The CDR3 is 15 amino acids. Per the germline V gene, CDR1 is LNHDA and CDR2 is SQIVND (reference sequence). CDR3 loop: CASSATPPFNSPLHF. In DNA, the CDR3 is TGTGCCAGTAGTGCCACCCCCCCCTTCAATTCACCCCTCCACTTT.

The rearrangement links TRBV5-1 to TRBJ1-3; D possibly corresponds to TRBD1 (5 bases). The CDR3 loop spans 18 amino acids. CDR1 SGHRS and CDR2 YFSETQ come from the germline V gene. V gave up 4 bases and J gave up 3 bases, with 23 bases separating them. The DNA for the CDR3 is TGCGCCAGCAGCGAACGCCCCCCAGGGACCCTGAGTGGAAACACCATATATTTT. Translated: CASSERPPGTLSGNTIYF.

The CDR3, as DNA: TGCGCCAGCAGTGAATCTGGACAGGGGAACTATGGCTACACCTTC. As protein: CASSESGQGNYGYTF. V usage is TRBV10-1 and J usage is TRBJ1-2, with 9 bases fitting TRBD1. This CDR3 has 15 residues. Unmatched junction bases numbered 4, after V lost 3 bases and J lost 2 bases. Germline CDR1 and CDR2: WNHNN and SYGVQD (reference sequence).

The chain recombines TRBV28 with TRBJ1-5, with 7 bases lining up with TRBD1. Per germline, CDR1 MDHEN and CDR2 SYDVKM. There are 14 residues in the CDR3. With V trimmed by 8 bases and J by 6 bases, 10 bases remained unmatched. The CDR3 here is CASDGQGGGQPQHF. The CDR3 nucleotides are TGTGCCAGCGACGGTCAGGGGGGCGGTCAGCCCCAGCATTTT. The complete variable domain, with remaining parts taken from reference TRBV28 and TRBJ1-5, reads DVKVTQSSRYLVKRTGEKVFLECVQDMDHENMFWYRQDPGLGLRLIYFSYDVKMKEKGDIPEGYSVSREKKERFSLILESASTNQTSMYLCASDGQGGGQPQHFGDGTRLSIL.

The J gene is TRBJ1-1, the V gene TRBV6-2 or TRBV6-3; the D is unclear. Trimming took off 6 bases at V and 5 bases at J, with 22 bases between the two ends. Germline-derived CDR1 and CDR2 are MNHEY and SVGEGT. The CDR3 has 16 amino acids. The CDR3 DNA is TGTGCCAGCAGCCCTGGAGGAGTTGGAGCGAGGACTGAAGCTTTCTTT. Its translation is CASSPGGVGARTEAFF.

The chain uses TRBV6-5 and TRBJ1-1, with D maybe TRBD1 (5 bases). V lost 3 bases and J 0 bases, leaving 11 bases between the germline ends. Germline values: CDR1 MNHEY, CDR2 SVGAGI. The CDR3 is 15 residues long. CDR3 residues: CASSYNEGLNTEAFF. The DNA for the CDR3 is TGTGCCAGCAGTTATAACGAGGGGTTGAACACTGAAGCTTTCTTT.

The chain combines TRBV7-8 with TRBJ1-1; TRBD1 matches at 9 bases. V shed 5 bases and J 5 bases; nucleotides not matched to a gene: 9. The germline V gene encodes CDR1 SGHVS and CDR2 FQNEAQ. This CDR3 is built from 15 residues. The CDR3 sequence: CASSPPGQGRTEAFF. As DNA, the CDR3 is TGTGCCAGCAGCCCTCCGGGACAGGGTAGGACTGAAGCTTTCTTT.

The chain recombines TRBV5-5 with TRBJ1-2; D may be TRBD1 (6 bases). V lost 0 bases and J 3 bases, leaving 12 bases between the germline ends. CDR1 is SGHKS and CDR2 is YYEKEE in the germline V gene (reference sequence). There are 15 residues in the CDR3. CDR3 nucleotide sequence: TGTGCCAGCAGCTTGGGTCAGGGGCCGTACTATGGCTACACCTTC. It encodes CASSLGQGPYYGYTF.

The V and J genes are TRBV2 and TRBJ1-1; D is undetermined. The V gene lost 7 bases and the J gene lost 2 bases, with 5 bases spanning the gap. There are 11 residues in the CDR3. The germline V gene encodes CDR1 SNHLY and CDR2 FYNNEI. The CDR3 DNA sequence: TGTGCCAGCACCCCCAACACTGAAGCTTTCTTT. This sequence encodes CASTPNTEAFF.

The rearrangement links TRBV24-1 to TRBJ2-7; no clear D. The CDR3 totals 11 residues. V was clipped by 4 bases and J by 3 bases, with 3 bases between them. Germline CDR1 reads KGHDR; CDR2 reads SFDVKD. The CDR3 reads CATSDSYEQYF. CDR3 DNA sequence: TGTGCCACCAGTGACAGCTACGAGCAGTACTTC.

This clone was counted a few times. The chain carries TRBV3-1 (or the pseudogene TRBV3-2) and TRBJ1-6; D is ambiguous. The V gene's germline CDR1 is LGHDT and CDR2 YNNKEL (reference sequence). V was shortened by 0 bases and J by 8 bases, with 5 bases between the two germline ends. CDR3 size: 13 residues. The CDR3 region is CASSQDGDSPLHF. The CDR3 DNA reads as TGTGCCAGCAGCCAAGATGGCGATTCACCCCTCCACTTT.

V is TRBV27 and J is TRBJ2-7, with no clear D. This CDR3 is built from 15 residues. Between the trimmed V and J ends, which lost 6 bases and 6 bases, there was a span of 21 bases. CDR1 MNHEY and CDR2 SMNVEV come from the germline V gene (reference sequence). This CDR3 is CASSHPRVAPLEQYF. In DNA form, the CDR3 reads TGTGCCAGCAGCCACCCCAGAGTGGCCCCACTCGAGCAGTACTTC.

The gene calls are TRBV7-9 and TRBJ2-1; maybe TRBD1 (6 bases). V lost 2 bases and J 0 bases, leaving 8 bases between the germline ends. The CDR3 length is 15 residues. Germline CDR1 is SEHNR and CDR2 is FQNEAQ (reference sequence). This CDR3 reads CASSLTGSSYNEQFF. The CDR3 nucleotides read TGTGCCAGCAGCTTAACAGGGAGCTCCTACAATGAGCAGTTCTTC.

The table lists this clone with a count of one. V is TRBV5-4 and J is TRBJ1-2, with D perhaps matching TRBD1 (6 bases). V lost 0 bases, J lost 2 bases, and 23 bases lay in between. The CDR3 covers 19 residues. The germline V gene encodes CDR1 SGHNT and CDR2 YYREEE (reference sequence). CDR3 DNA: TGTGCCAGCAGCTTGGCCTCCCAAGCAAGGGCCACAGGGAACTATGGCTACACCTTC. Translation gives CASSLASQARATGNYGYTF.

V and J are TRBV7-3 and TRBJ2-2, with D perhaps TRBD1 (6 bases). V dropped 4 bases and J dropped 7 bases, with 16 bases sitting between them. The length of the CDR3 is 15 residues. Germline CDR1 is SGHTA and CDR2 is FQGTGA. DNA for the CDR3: TGTGCCAGCAGCTCACAACAGGGCGGTGTCGGGGAGCTGTTTTTT. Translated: CASSSQQGGVGELFF.

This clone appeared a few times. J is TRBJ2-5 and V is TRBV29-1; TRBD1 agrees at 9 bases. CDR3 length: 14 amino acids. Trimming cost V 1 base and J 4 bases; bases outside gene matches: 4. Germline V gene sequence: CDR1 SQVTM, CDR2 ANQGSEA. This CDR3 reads CSVEVQGARETQYF. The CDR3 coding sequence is TGCAGCGTTGAAGTACAGGGGGCTAGAGAGACCCAGTACTTC.